The sample holds many counts of the clone carrying this T cell receptor (beta chain). Pregnancy or lactation, uncontrolled infections and other autoimmune diseases were grounds for excluding patients. The record originates from a study of Graves' ophthalmopathy and Graves' hyperthyroidism. Scientists amplified the TCR beta CDR3 regions from RNA transcripts. Following a first-round RT-PCR that used HTBI primers, a second-round multiplex PCR was carried out. TCRdb reanalysed the multiplex PCR reads using MiXCR and keeps one entry per CDR3 protein. This table has around 1,200,000 distinct CDR3 sequences, roughly two fifths appearing once. The CDR3 extends over 12 amino acids. Per germline, CDR1 SNHLY and CDR2 FYNNEI. V lost 6 bases and J 5 bases, leaving 11 bases between the germline ends.

The sample was peripheral blood or thyroid tissue (not recorded which). This receptor was taken from an adult man with Graves' hyperthyroidism. This chain links TRBV2 with TRBJ2-7, with D possibly called TRBD1 or TRBD2 (5 bases each). The CDR3 sequence is CASRGDVNEQYF. The CDR3 nucleotides read TGTGCCAGCAGGGGGGATGTTAACGAGCAGTACTTC.